This T cell receptor (beta chain) was identified during a study of blood T cell repertoires in COVID-19 (dated by TCRdb to 2019 to 2021). Describing the broader study: The collaborator samples originated in the United States, Italy and Spain and spanned the acute and convalescent phases of COVID-19. The material from the prospective study consisted of cDNA or gDNA derived from T cells, B-cell-depleted T cells, or PBMCs. The dataset comprised deeply sampled blood TCRbeta repertoires from subjects exposed to, actively infected with, or recovered from COVID-19. The repertoires were made available in a free public database intended to serve as a resource for research on the immune response to SARS-CoV-2. Samples came from the ongoing ImmuneRACE study (first 160 participants) plus 1,254 subjects from 6 global collaborators. Sample metadata almost always included a de-identified subject ID, COVID-19 status, age in years and sex. HLA class I and class II types, where available, came from metadata supplied by the sample provider rather than from assay-based typing. Overall study outcomes, separate from this receptor: The amount of clinical and demographic metadata varied by source and participant and was provided uncurated.

Trimming takes 3 bases off V and 7 bases off J; junction bases not matched to a gene: 14. Per the germline V gene, SGDLS is the CDR1 and YYNGEE is the CDR2. The CDR3 goes from the cysteine to the phenylalanine over 18 residues. Only the CDR3 region is kept as DNA, spanning 54 bases read in frame from base 1. In the prospective study, participants were roughly 18 to 95 years old, resided in 24 geographic areas of the United States, and were enrolled through a virtual design. In the prospective study, participants were assigned to cohorts based on the clinical history participants reported in a screening survey and a study questionnaire. ImmuneRACE Cohort 3 recovered participants were defined by two consecutive negative NP/OP PCR tests, healthcare professional clearance, or symptom resolution. Mobile phlebotomists in the prospective study collected whole blood, serum and a nasopharyngeal or oropharyngeal swab from every participant. Prospective study participants could optionally give additional blood draws and questionnaires over an approximately two-month period. Prospective study blood samples were shipped either frozen or at room temperature before DNA extraction.

The immunoSEQ Assay, a bias-controlled multiplex PCR, was used to amplify TCRbeta CDR3 regions from genomic DNA. The study's processing was this. Within the assay, amplification of reference gene primers was used to estimate how many nucleated cells each sample contained. To quantify the absolute abundance of each unique TCRbeta CDR3 rearrangement, sequence reads were collapsed and filtered. Productive Simpson clonality was computed per sample as the square root of Simpson's diversity index over productive rearrangements. TCRdb retrieved this table from immuneACCESS and kept in-frame rearrangements only. Not all clones are present; in checked studies, unresolved V genes account for under half, and no reason is known for the remainder. That table gives V, J and clone size, and the DNA gave D and trimming. The table for this sample lists some 340,000 clones; roughly four fifths of them were counted only once. Approximately 5% of the sample is held by the ten biggest clonotypes.

Regarding this clone: It has no known antigen specificity. It has no much larger one-base neighbor in the sample; base qualities were not kept.

Sample: PBMCs or T cells enriched from blood (not recorded which). The chain links TRBV9 with TRBJ2-7; 15 of the junction bases match TRBD2. This sequence was found in a woman aged 45-59 years who had recovered from COVID-19. CDR3 reads: CASSAHPSGLAGGGEQYF. The nucleotide sequence reads as follows: TGTGCCAGCAGCGCTCACCCATCCGGACTAGCGGGAGGGGGGGAGCAGTACTTC.